Listed below are T cell receptor beta chains from one sample, sequenced in a study of patients and donors after allogeneic stem cell transplantation. TCRdb re-called the RT-PCR reads through MiXCR, storing one row per CDR3 protein. This sample has roughly 180,000 distinct CDR3 sequences; around 41% occur once, and the top ten carry 30% to 35%. The sequenced sample consisted of blood, either unsorted or a sorted T cell fraction (not recorded which). The receptor source for this set is a human donor who was either an allogeneic HSCT recipient or a stem cell or donor lymphocyte infusion donor (not recorded which). It is not recorded whose cells these are; they may come from a transplant donor. Both conserved end residues are part of each CDR3. The D gene is left open where the match is weak. Expanded clones are given a class, and other clones once, few, many or no size at all.

D gene: .
clone size: .
J gene: TRBJ1-2
V gene: TRBV4-3
CDR3 protein: CASSQAGNTGGYTF
CDR3 DNA: TGCGCCAGCAGCCAAGCAGGGAATACGGGTGGCTACACCTTC

D gene: TRBD1
clone size: .
J gene: TRBJ2-7
V gene: TRBV3-1
CDR3 protein: CASSFTGDYEQYF
CDR3 DNA: TGTGCCAGCAGCTTCACAGGGGACTACGAGCAGTACTTC

D gene: .
clone size: .
J gene: TRBJ2-7
V gene: TRBV2
CDR3 protein: CASRRDSYEQYF
CDR3 DNA: TGTGCCAGCAGAAGGGATTCCTACGAGCAGTACTTC

D gene: TRBD2
clone size: .
J gene: TRBJ2-3
V gene: TRBV2
CDR3 protein: CASRARTSGALSTDTQYF
CDR3 DNA: TGTGCCAGCCGGGCGAGGACTAGCGGGGCCCTTAGCACAGATACGCAGTATTTT

D gene: TRBD1
clone size: .
J gene: TRBJ1-6
V gene: TRBV5-1
CDR3 protein: CASSQTGKEGSPLHF
CDR3 DNA: TGCGCCAGCAGCCAGACAGGGAAGGAAGGATCACCCCTCCACTTT

D gene: .
clone size: few
J gene: TRBJ2-7
V gene: TRBV14
CDR3 protein: CASSQVPGRSYEQYF
CDR3 DNA: TGTGCCAGCAGCCAAGTACCTGGACGCTCCTACGAGCAGTACTTC

D gene: TRBD2
clone size: .
J gene: TRBJ2-1
V gene: TRBV13
CDR3 protein: CASSLLAALSSYNEQFF
CDR3 DNA: TGTGCCAGCAGCTTACTAGCGGCCCTGAGCTCCTACAATGAGCAGTTCTTC

D gene: .
clone size: .
J gene: TRBJ1-3
V gene: TRBV28
CDR3 protein: CASSLFKSLNSGNTIYF
CDR3 DNA: TGTGCCAGCAGTTTATTTAAATCTTTGAACTCTGGAAACACCATATATTTT

D gene: .
clone size: .
J gene: TRBJ1-1
V gene: TRBV5-5
CDR3 protein: CATSHPILNTEAFF
CDR3 DNA: TGTGCCACCTCTCACCCTATTTTGAACACTGAAGCTTTCTTT

D gene: .
clone size: .
J gene: TRBJ1-5
V gene: TRBV19
CDR3 protein: CASSTGDINQPQHF
CDR3 DNA: TGTGCCAGTAGTACCGGAGATATCAATCAGCCCCAGCATTTT

D gene: .
clone size: .
J gene: TRBJ1-2
V gene: TRBV6-2/TRBV6-3
CDR3 protein: CASSYSRTEMNYGYTF
CDR3 DNA: TGTGCCAGCAGTTACTCTAGGACAGAAATGAACTATGGCTACACCTTC

D gene: .
clone size: once
J gene: TRBJ1-5
V gene: TRBV5-6
CDR3 protein: CASTRGGGNNQPQHF
CDR3 DNA: TGTGCCAGCACCAGAGGAGGGGGAAACAATCAGCCCCAGCATTTT

D gene: TRBD1
clone size: few
J gene: TRBJ1-5
V gene: TRBV2
CDR3 protein: CASSEAGQNNQPQHF
CDR3 DNA: TGTGCCAGCAGTGAGGCGGGACAGAACAATCAGCCCCAGCATTTT

D gene: TRBD1
clone size: .
J gene: TRBJ1-1
V gene: TRBV6-4
CDR3 protein: CASSETGEGAEAFF
CDR3 DNA: TGTGCCAGCAGTGAAACAGGGGAGGGGGCTGAAGCTTTCTTT

D gene: TRBD1
clone size: few
J gene: TRBJ2-7
V gene: TRBV29-1
CDR3 protein: CSVAQGAYEQYF
CDR3 DNA: TGCAGCGTTGCCCAGGGGGCCTACGAGCAGTACTTC

D gene: .
clone size: .
J gene: TRBJ2-3
V gene: TRBV6-5
CDR3 protein: CASSYTSPGRTDTQYF
CDR3 DNA: TGTGCCAGCAGTTACACTTCGCCGGGTCGAACAGATACGCAGTATTTT

D gene: .
clone size: .
J gene: TRBJ2-7
V gene: TRBV28
CDR3 protein: CASSLGGTPYEQYF
CDR3 DNA: TGTGCCAGCAGTTTAGGGGGGACTCCCTACGAGCAGTACTTC

D gene: TRBD2
clone size: .
J gene: TRBJ2-1
V gene: TRBV24-1
CDR3 protein: CATSDLAGDFHNEQFF
CDR3 DNA: TGTGCCACCAGTGATTTGGCGGGGGATTTTCACAATGAGCAGTTCTTC

D gene: .
clone size: .
J gene: TRBJ2-7
V gene: TRBV20-1
CDR3 protein: CSAGGHGTPRYEQYF
CDR3 DNA: TGCAGTGCTGGAGGGCACGGGACACCGAGGTACGAGCAGTACTTC

D gene: .
clone size: .
J gene: TRBJ1-2
V gene: TRBV14
CDR3 protein: CASSQDVPRDYGYTF
CDR3 DNA: TGTGCCAGCAGCCAAGATGTCCCCAGGGACTATGGCTACACCTTC

D gene: .
clone size: .
J gene: TRBJ2-3
V gene: TRBV4-3
CDR3 protein: CASSQDLAFADTQYF
CDR3 DNA: TGCGCCAGCAGCCAAGATCTCGCGTTCGCGGATACGCAGTATTTT

D gene: .
clone size: .
J gene: TRBJ1-5
V gene: TRBV5-1
CDR3 protein: CASSLESGDGQPQHF
CDR3 DNA: TGCGCCAGCAGCTTGGAGTCAGGGGATGGGCAGCCCCAGCATTTT

D gene: .
clone size: .
J gene: TRBJ1-1
V gene: TRBV29-1
CDR3 protein: CSVATGQNTEAFF
CDR3 DNA: TGCAGCGTCGCTACGGGACAGAACACTGAAGCTTTCTTT

D gene: TRBD1
clone size: .
J gene: TRBJ1-2
V gene: TRBV6-4
CDR3 protein: CASGSTGAPSYYGYTF
CDR3 DNA: TGTGCCAGCGGATCGACAGGGGCTCCCTCCTACTATGGCTACACCTTC

D gene: TRBD2
clone size: .
J gene: TRBJ2-1
V gene: TRBV7-8
CDR3 protein: CASSLRAGVNEQFF
CDR3 DNA: TGTGCCAGCAGCTTACGAGCGGGAGTCAATGAGCAGTTCTTC

D gene: TRBD1
clone size: few
J gene: TRBJ1-5
V gene: TRBV11-2
CDR3 protein: CASSLAQGGNQPQHF
CDR3 DNA: TGTGCCAGCAGCTTAGCTCAGGGGGGCAATCAGCCCCAGCATTTT

D gene: TRBD2
clone size: .
J gene: TRBJ2-1
V gene: TRBV12-3/TRBV12-4
CDR3 protein: CASSFSLAVYNEQFF
CDR3 DNA: TGTGCCAGCAGTTTCTCCCTAGCGGTCTACAATGAGCAGTTCTTC

D gene: .
clone size: large
J gene: TRBJ2-2
V gene: TRBV25-1
CDR3 protein: CASSIVNGELFF
CDR3 DNA: TGTGCCAGCAGCATAGTGAACGGGGAGCTGTTTTTT